This T cell receptor beta chain was obtained from a study of identifying expanded T cells in peripheral blood. This CDR3 has 14 amino acids. Germline lookup yields CDR1 GTSNPN and CDR2 SVGIG (reference sequence). The V and J ends lost 2 bases and 7 bases respectively, with 17 bases between them. The assay was immunoSEQ multiplex PCR, and TCRdb's table has in-frame clones only and misses some. The profile shows about 120,000 clones, approximately 84% of them singletons. This clonotype was obtained from a person between 18 and 70 years old in good health. Sequenced: blood. The chain has TRBV30 and TRBJ1-1; D gene unclear. The CDR3 loop reads CAWSFGFGLFEAFF. The CDR3 region has the DNA TGTGCCTGGAGTTTCGGATTTGGGCTATTTGAAGCTTTCTTT.